The present T cell receptor beta chain was sequenced within a study of cytotoxic CD8 clonotypes in ibrutinib-treated CLL. Study details: After median 68 months, roughly 14 stayed in remission, around twelve progressed; responses roughly 25 partial, 2 complete.

The CDR3 is made up of 15 amino acids. Per the germline V gene, CDR1 is SGHRS and CDR2 is YFSETQ. Trimming shortened V by 0 bases and J by 6 bases, and 15 bases separated the two germline ends. This table comes from immunoSEQ multiplex PCR, and its TCRdb copy is limited to in-frame clones, with some not included. The sample has roughly 300,000 clones, 65% to 85% seen once. This clone was observed a handful of times. The chain couples TRBV5-1 to TRBJ1-2, with unresolved D. The specimen was PBMCs, collected at disease progression, from a patient treated with ibrutinib. The clonotype originates from a human donor with chronic lymphocytic leukemia. CDR3 sequence: CASSLGRPGKNGYTF. CDR3 nucleotide sequence: TGCGCCAGCAGCTTGGGGCGCCCGGGTAAGAATGGCTACACCTTC.